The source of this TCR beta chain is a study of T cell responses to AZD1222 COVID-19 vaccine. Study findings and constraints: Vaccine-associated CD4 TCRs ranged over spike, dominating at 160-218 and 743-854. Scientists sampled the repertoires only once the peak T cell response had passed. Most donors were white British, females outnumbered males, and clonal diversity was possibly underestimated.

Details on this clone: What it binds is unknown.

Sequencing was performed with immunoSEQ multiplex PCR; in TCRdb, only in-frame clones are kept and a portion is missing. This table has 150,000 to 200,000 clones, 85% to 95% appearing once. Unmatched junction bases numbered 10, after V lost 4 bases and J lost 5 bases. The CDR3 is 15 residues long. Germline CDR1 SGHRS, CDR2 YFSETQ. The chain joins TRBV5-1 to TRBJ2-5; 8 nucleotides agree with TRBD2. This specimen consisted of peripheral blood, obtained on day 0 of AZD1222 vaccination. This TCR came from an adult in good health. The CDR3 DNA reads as TGCGCCAGCAGCCCTCAAAGCGGGAGAGAGGAGACCCAGTACTTC. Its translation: CASSPQSGREETQYF.